The clone carrying this T cell receptor beta chain has more than one count but fewer than ten. These data come from a study of identical twins. From the 5' RACE reads, TCRdb called clonotypes with MiXCR, one entry per CDR3 protein. The sample holds some 97,000 distinct CDR3 sequences, 5.9% seen once. V was pared by 6 bases and J by 2 bases, with 9 bases of the junction left unmatched. This CDR3 comprises 16 residues. In germline, CDR1 is MRHNA, CDR2 SNTAGT. The sequenced material came from memory T cells sorted from blood. The clonotype comes from a woman aged 50 to 60 in good health. The rearrangement joins TRBV6-4 to TRBJ2-2; 7 bases match TRBD2. As DNA, the CDR3 is TGTGCCAGCAGCTCCATAGCGGGCCCTAACACCGGGGAGCTGTTTTTT. This translates into CASSSIAGPNTGELFF.